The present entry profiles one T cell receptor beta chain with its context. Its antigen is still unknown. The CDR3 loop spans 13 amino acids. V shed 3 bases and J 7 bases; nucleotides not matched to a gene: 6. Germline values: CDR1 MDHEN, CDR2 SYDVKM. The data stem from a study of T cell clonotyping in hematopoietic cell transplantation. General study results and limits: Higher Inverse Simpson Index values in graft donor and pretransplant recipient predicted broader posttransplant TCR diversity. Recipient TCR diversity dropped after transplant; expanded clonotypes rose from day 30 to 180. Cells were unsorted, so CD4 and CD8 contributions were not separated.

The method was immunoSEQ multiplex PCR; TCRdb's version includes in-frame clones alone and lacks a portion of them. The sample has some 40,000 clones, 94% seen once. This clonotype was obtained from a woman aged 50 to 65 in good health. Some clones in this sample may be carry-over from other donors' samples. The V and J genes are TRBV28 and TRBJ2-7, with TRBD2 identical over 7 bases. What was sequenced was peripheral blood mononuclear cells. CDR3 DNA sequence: TGTGCCAGCAGTTTGGGCGGGGGTAAGGAGCAGTACTTC. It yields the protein CASSLGGGKEQYF.